Each of the 21 T cell receptor beta chains below was sequenced from the same sample in a study of shared clonotypes between healthy human individuals. Libraries were prepared by immunoSEQ multiplex PCR; TCRdb keeps only in-frame clonotypes and omits some of them. This table holds roughly 2,000,000 clones, roughly 93% found once. The naive CD8 population came from CD45RO-negative cells selected for CCR7, without terminally differentiated effector memory CD45RA+ cells. Sample: naive CD8+ T cells from PBMCs. The receptor source for this set is a man younger than 35 in good health. Some clones in this sample may be carry-over from other donors' samples.

This chain joins TRBV10-3 and TRBJ2-7, with D unresolved. The CDR3 totals 13 residues. Germline values: CDR1 ENHRY, CDR2 SYGVKD. Trimming left V 0 bases short and J 6 bases short, with 9 bases between. The CDR3 DNA reads as TGTGCCATCAGTGAGTCTGGCGCCGTCGAGCAGTACTTC. Its translation is CAISESGAVEQYF.

The chain employs TRBV2 and TRBJ2-7; weak D call: TRBD1 (5 bases). Deletions cut 7 bases from V and 4 bases from J, with 17 bases between. Germline-derived CDR1 and CDR2 are SNHLY and FYNNEI. The CDR3 is made up of 14 amino acids. CDR3 DNA sequence: TGTGCCAGCATAGCAAAAACAGGTTCATACGAGCAGTACTTC. This encodes CASIAKTGSYEQYF. Supplemented by reference TRBV2 and TRBJ2-7, the full variable domain reads EPEVTQTPSHQVTQMGQEVILRCVPISNHLYFYWYRQILGQKVEFLVSFYNNEISEKSEIFDDQFSVERPDGSNFTLKIRSTKLEDSAMYFCASIAKTGSYEQYFGPGTRLTVT.

The chain uses TRBV6-5 and TRBJ2-7; D not resolved. Trimming shortened V by 5 bases and J by 4 bases, and 12 bases separated the two germline ends. Germline-derived CDR1 and CDR2 are MNHEY and SVGAGI. The CDR3 consists of 13 residues. The CDR3 bases are TGTGCCAGCAGTCCGTGGGAAGCTTACGAGCAGTACTTC. Translated, it gives CASSPWEAYEQYF.

The chain couples TRBV28 to TRBJ1-5, with 7 bases fitting TRBD1. Germline values: CDR1 MDHEN, CDR2 SYDVKM. The CDR3 runs to 14 residues. The trim removed 8 bases at V and 4 bases at J, leaving 8 bases unmatched. CDR3 sequence (DNA): TGTGCCAGCTGGGACAGCGCTCGTAATCAGCCCCAGCATTTT. Protein product: CASWDSARNQPQHF.

V usage is TRBV6-5 and J usage is TRBJ2-7; 12 positions match TRBD2. The germline V gene encodes CDR1 MNHEY and CDR2 SVGAGI. There are 13 residues in the CDR3. With V trimmed by 6 bases and J by 6 bases, 3 bases remained unmatched. The CDR3 here is CASSPSGRAEQYF. CDR3 nucleotide sequence: TGTGCCAGCAGCCCTAGCGGGAGGGCCGAGCAGTACTTC.

V usage is TRBV7-3 and J usage is TRBJ2-1; D is ambiguous. The germline gives CDR1 SGHTA, CDR2 FQGTGA. Trimming pared 1 base from V and 8 bases from J, leaving 12 bases between. The CDR3 has 14 residues. The CDR3 loop is CASSLISPRDEQFF. In DNA form, the CDR3 reads TGTGCCAGCAGCTTAATCTCCCCCCGCGATGAGCAGTTCTTC. The complete variable domain, with remaining parts taken from reference TRBV7-3 and TRBJ2-1, reads GAGVSQTPSNKVTEKGKYVELRCDPISGHTALYWYRQSLGQGPEFLIYFQGTGAADDSGLPNDRFFAVRPEGSVSTLKIQRTERGDSAVYLCASSLISPRDEQFFGPGTRLTVL.

The genes are TRBV28 and TRBJ2-1, with 9 bases that match TRBD2. After removal of 3 bases from V and 4 bases from J, the junction contained 4 bases not matched to a gene. Germline loops: CDR1 MDHEN, CDR2 SYDVKM. The CDR3 consists of 15 residues. In nucleotides, the CDR3 is TGTGCCAGCAGTTTGGCTAGCGGGAAGTACAATGAGCAGTTCTTC. This codes for CASSLASGKYNEQFF. Using reference TRBV28 and TRBJ2-1 for the parts outside the CDR3, the full variable domain is DVKVTQSSRYLVKRTGEKVFLECVQDMDHENMFWYRQDPGLGLRLIYFSYDVKMKEKGDIPEGYSVSREKKERFSLILESASTNQTSMYLCASSLASGKYNEQFFGPGTRLTVL.

The chain combines TRBV28 with TRBJ2-7; 9 positions match TRBD1. J lost 0 bases, V lost 2 bases, and 2 bases had no gene match. Germline V gene sequence: CDR1 MDHEN, CDR2 SYDVKM. The CDR3 is made up of 15 amino acids. CDR3 in amino acids: CASSLGTGISYEQYF. DNA of the CDR3: TGTGCCAGCAGTTTAGGGACAGGGATCTCCTACGAGCAGTACTTC. The complete variable domain, with remaining parts taken from reference TRBV28 and TRBJ2-7, reads DVKVTQSSRYLVKRTGEKVFLECVQDMDHENMFWYRQDPGLGLRLIYFSYDVKMKEKGDIPEGYSVSREKKERFSLILESASTNQTSMYLCASSLGTGISYEQYFGPGTRLTVT.

This rearrangement joins TRBV9 to TRBJ1-4; no clear D. The length of the CDR3 is 14 residues. CDR1 SGDLS and CDR2 YYNGEE come from the germline V gene. V lost 2 bases and J lost 0, with 5 bases in between. CDR3 in amino acids: CASSVHATNEKLFF. CDR3 in DNA: TGTGCCAGCAGCGTCCACGCAACTAATGAAAAACTGTTTTTT.

CDR3 nucleotide sequence: TGTGCCTGGGACCTTACTAGCGGGGGTTCCTACAATGAGCAGTTCTTC. Translating it yields CAWDLTSGGSYNEQFF. This rearrangement joins TRBV30 to TRBJ2-1; 11 bases align to TRBD2. CDR3 length equals 16 residues. The trim removed 5 bases at V and 1 base at J, leaving 7 bases unmatched. The germline V gene encodes CDR1 GTSNPN and CDR2 SVGIG (reference sequence).

This chain uses TRBV5-6 with TRBJ2-7; TRBD2 matches at 15 bases. This CDR3 has 17 amino acids. V gave up 4 bases and J gave up 2 bases; unmatched junction bases: 7. Looked up from germline, CDR1 is SGHDT and CDR2 is YYEEEE. The CDR3 DNA reads as TGTGCCAGCAGCCCCGGACTAGCGGGAGGGCCGCCCTACGAGCAGTACTTC. Amino acids: CASSPGLAGGPPYEQYF.

V usage is TRBV15 and J usage is TRBJ1-2, with no clear D. With 4 bases removed from V and 0 bases from J, the gap between germline ends came to 21 bases. The CDR3 is 18 amino acids. Germline V CDR1 and CDR2: LNHNV, YYDKDF (reference sequence). The CDR3 DNA follows: TGTGCCACCAGCAAAACCGGACGGAGCTCGAATCCTAACTATGGCTACACCTTC. Amino acid sequence: CATSKTGRSSNPNYGYTF.

CDR3: CASSLRTSSTDTQYF. The CDR3 DNA follows: TGTGCCAGCAGTTTACGGACTAGCTCCACAGATACGCAGTATTTT. The chain has TRBV27 and TRBJ2-3; TRBD2 agrees at 8 bases. The CDR3 totals 15 residues. Germline V CDR1 and CDR2: MNHEY, SMNVEV (reference sequence). The ends lost 2 bases at V and 2 bases at J; junction bases unmatched: 3.

V usage is TRBV21-1 and J usage is TRBJ2-3; no check of the table's D call, TRBD2, against the DNA was made. TRBV21-1 is tagged as a pseudogene. The CDR3 totals 20 residues. This CDR3 is CASSKRAASGKGSSTDTQYF. The CDR3 DNA follows: TGTGCCAGCAGCAAACGGGCGGCTAGCGGGAAAGGATCTAGCACAGATACGCAGTATTTT.

J is TRBJ2-2 and V is TRBV19; D is unresolved. V lost 3 bases to trimming and J lost 3 bases, with 11 bases between them. The CDR3 is made up of 15 amino acids. Germline-derived CDR1 and CDR2 are LNHDA and SQIVND (reference sequence). The CDR3 nucleotides are TGTGCCAGTAGTATTCTCGGTGGGGACACCGGGGAGCTGTTTTTT. Amino acid sequence: CASSILGGDTGELFF.

This clone was detected only once. The chain has TRBV23-1 and TRBJ2-4; D gene uncertain. TRBV23-1 is reported as an ORF; its role is uncertain. The CDR3 spans 15 residues. The V gene lost 1 base and the J gene lost 4 bases, with 11 bases spanning the gap. CDR3 sequence reads: CASSQYARFKNIQYF. DNA of the CDR3: TGCGCCAGCAGTCAATACGCCAGATTTAAAAACATTCAGTACTTC.

The chain has TRBV5-6 and TRBJ2-7, with 7 bases lining up with TRBD2. This CDR3 has 15 amino acids. CDR1 and CDR2 (germline): SGHDT, YYEEEE. The V gene end was trimmed by 0 bases and the J gene end by 4 bases; junction bases not matched to a gene: 7. The CDR3: CASSLGSSGGYEQYF. CDR3 bases: TGTGCCAGCAGCTTGGGGTCTAGCGGAGGTTACGAGCAGTACTTC.

Note on this clone: Other DNA sequences in this sample translate to the same CDR3. V is TRBV19 and J is TRBJ1-5, with 7 bases identical to TRBD1. In germline, CDR1 is LNHDA, CDR2 SQIVND (reference sequence). V trimming: 4 bases; J trimming: 7 bases; junction bases outside the gene matches: 4. The CDR3 has 13 amino acids. CDR3 residues: CASSTQGRQPQHF. The CDR3 DNA reads TGTGCCAGTAGTACACAGGGGAGGCAGCCCCAGCATTTT.

V is TRBV30 and J is TRBJ2-1; D not resolved. V was trimmed by 0 bases and J by 4 bases, leaving 13 bases between them. CDR3 length: 15 amino acids. Germline V gives CDR1 GTSNPN, CDR2 SVGIG (reference sequence). The CDR3 loop is CAWSVVQRGYNEQFF. The CDR3 nucleotides read TGTGCCTGGAGTGTAGTACAGCGCGGTTACAATGAGCAGTTCTTC.

The chain uses TRBV4-1 and TRBJ1-5; perhaps TRBD1 as D (6 bases). CDR1 and CDR2 (germline): MGHRA, YSYEKL. The ends were cut back, 5 bases at V and 3 bases at J, with 14 bases in the middle. CDR3 length: 15 residues. The CDR3 DNA is TGCGCCAGCAGCTTACTGCCAGGGGACAATCAGCCCCAGCATTTT. This encodes CASSLLPGDNQPQHF.

The chain carries TRBV5-1 and TRBJ2-5, with D unclear. The end of the DNA fits TRBJ2-7 better, so the J call may be wrong. Germline V gene lookup returns CDR1 SGHRS and CDR2 YFSETQ. The CDR3 runs to 13 residues. CDR3 in DNA: TGCGCCAGCAGTCCCCGGAAGGGCTACGAGCAGTACTTC. Translated: CASSPRKGYEQYF.